These 17 T cell receptor beta chains share one sample of origin, sequenced in a study of cytomegalovirus exposure and HLA in healthy donors. 13 Jbeta primers and 60 Vbeta primers were used for the PCR. Here immunoSEQ multiplex PCR was the method, and the copy in TCRdb shows in-frame clones only, minus some. The repertoire holds approximately 120,000 clones, 69% seen once, with 4.5% to 5.5% in the top ten. Sequencing was done on a sample of PBMCs. These receptors all stem from a woman aged 70-85 years in good health and CMV-seropositive.

This sequence joins TRBV7-2 and TRBJ2-7, with D tentatively TRBD1 (5 bases). Germline loops: CDR1 SGHTA, CDR2 FQGNSA. This CDR3 comprises 14 residues. Between the trimmed V and J ends, which lost 1 base and 4 bases, there was a span of 11 bases. The CDR3 DNA reads TGTGCCAGCAGCTTAGTTACAGGAGTATACGAGCAGTACTTC. Translated: CASSLVTGVYEQYF.

The J gene is TRBJ2-3, the V gene TRBV2, with 7 bases fitting TRBD2. Trimming cost V 0 bases and J 1 base; bases outside gene matches: 13. The CDR3 consists of 19 residues. Germline values: CDR1 SNHLY, CDR2 FYNNEI. CDR3 coding DNA: TGTGCCAGCAGTGAAGCAGACCCCTTCGGGGGGACCGGCACAGATACGCAGTATTTT. This translates into CASSEADPFGGTGTDTQYF.

This clone came up a few times. The chain couples TRBV6-6 to TRBJ2-7, with D hard to call. The CDR3 loop spans 16 amino acids. CDR1 MNHNY and CDR2 SVGAGI come from the germline V gene (reference sequence). The V gene lost 3 bases and the J gene lost 3 bases, with 18 bases spanning the gap. The CDR3, as DNA: TGTGCCAGCAGTTATAGAGCACAGCATCTTAACTACGAGCAGTACTTC. This encodes CASSYRAQHLNYEQYF.

This chain uses TRBV6-5 with TRBJ1-2, with unresolved D. Germline V CDR1 and CDR2: MNHEY, SVGAGI. This CDR3 has 13 amino acids. Deletions cut 6 bases from V and 3 bases from J, with 11 bases between. CDR3 loop: CASSRPGDYGYTF. Written as DNA, the CDR3 is TGTGCCAGCAGCCGCCCCGGGGACTATGGCTACACCTTC.

This clone has just a few counts. A far larger clone is one base from this, pointing to a likely read error. The chain carries TRBV6-1 and TRBJ1-2, with no clear D. The CDR3 runs to 16 residues. CDR1 MNHNS and CDR2 SASEGT come from the germline V gene. The CDR3 region has the DNA TGTGCCAGCACTGAAGCGCGGTATTGGTCTAACTATGGCTACACCTTC. It specifies CASTEARYWSNYGYTF.

The V and J genes are TRBV5-1 and TRBJ1-4; maybe TRBD1 (6 bases). CDR3 length equals 15 residues. Germline V gene lookup returns CDR1 SGHRS and CDR2 YFSETQ. Trimming took off 2 bases at V and 5 bases at J, with 13 bases between the two ends. CDR3 amino acids: CASSFTGLENEKLFF. The CDR3, as DNA: TGCGCCAGCAGCTTCACAGGGCTAGAAAATGAAAAACTGTTTTTT.

CDR3: CASTVRDTDTQYF. CDR3 nucleotides: TGTGCCAGCACGGTCCGGGACACAGATACGCAGTATTTT. This rearrangement joins TRBV6-6 to TRBJ2-3, with TRBD2 as a possible D gene (5 bases). CDR1 and CDR2 from the germline V gene are MNHNY and SVGAGI (reference sequence). The CDR3 consists of 13 residues. With 7 bases removed from V and 2 bases from J, the gap between germline ends came to 10 bases.

The rearrangement uses TRBV9 and TRBJ1-2, with 7 positions matching TRBD1. With V trimmed by 3 bases and J by 8 bases, 10 bases remained unmatched. The CDR3 sequence is 14 residues long. Germline values: CDR1 SGDLS, CDR2 YYNGEE. The CDR3 reads CASSARDSPRGYTF. In DNA form, the CDR3 reads TGTGCCAGCAGCGCCCGGGACAGCCCCCGGGGCTACACCTTC.

The genes are TRBV5-6 and TRBJ1-4; 11 bases match TRBD1. V gave up 5 bases and J gave up 10 bases; unmatched junction bases: 7. The germline V gene encodes CDR1 SGHDT and CDR2 YYEEEE. The CDR3 covers 14 residues. DNA of the CDR3: TGTGCCAGCAGTTTTGGACAGGGGGCTGGAAAACTGTTTTTT. Translated, it gives CASSFGQGAGKLFF.

The chain has TRBV29-1 and TRBJ1-4; D is uncertain. Germline V gene sequence: CDR1 SQVTM, CDR2 ANQGSEA. Trimming pared 0 bases from V and 4 bases from J, leaving 6 bases between. The CDR3 extends over 13 amino acids. CDR3 sequence reads: CSVEEGSNEKLFF. Here the CDR3 DNA reads TGCAGCGTTGAAGAGGGCAGTAATGAAAAACTGTTTTTT.

V is TRBV6-5 and J is TRBJ1-2; 9 bases fit TRBD1. J was trimmed by 4 bases and V by 6 bases; bases with no gene match: 9. The CDR3 covers 15 residues. Per the germline V gene, CDR1 is MNHEY and CDR2 is SVGAGI. The CDR3 reads CASSPPPGQGYGYTF. The CDR3 coding sequence is TGTGCCAGCAGCCCCCCCCCGGGACAGGGCTATGGCTACACCTTC.

The chain uses TRBV21-1 and TRBJ2-4; no check of the table's D call, TRBD2, against the DNA was made. TRBV21-1 is assigned pseudogene status. The CDR3 runs 15 residues. The CDR3 DNA reads as TGTGCCAGCAGCCGACTAGCGGGGGGCAAAAACATTCAGTACTTC. It specifies CASSRLAGGKNIQYF.

This clone was seen more than once but under ten times. The V gene is TRBV30, the J gene TRBJ1-6, with D perhaps TRBD1 (5 bases). This CDR3 has 14 residues. Germline loops: CDR1 GTSNPN, CDR2 SVGIG (reference sequence). Trimming took off 3 bases at V and 7 bases at J, with 13 bases between the two ends. The CDR3 bases are TGTGCCTGGAGGAGTCGACAGTCAAATTCACCCCTCCACTTT. Residues: CAWRSRQSNSPLHF.

The chain has TRBV11-2 and TRBJ2-2; the D is unclear. The CDR3 runs 13 residues. The germline gives CDR1 SGHAT, CDR2 FQNNGV. The V end lost 4 bases, the J end lost 3 bases, and 6 bases lay between the germline ends. The CDR3 DNA follows: TGTGCCAGCAGCTCCCACTACACCGGGGAGCTGTTTTTT. Amino acids: CASSSHYTGELFF.

V and J are TRBV7-8 and TRBJ2-7; D is undetermined. The CDR3 is 14 residues long. Germline values: CDR1 SGHVS, CDR2 FQNEAQ. V lost 1 base, J lost 3 bases, and 10 bases lay in between. The CDR3 region is CASSLGLLGYEQYF. CDR3 in DNA: TGTGCCAGCAGCTTAGGACTTCTTGGCTACGAGCAGTACTTC.

J is TRBJ2-1 and V is TRBV5-6, with 13 bases matching TRBD2. This CDR3 has 15 residues. Germline-derived CDR1 and CDR2 are SGHDT and YYEEEE. Losses at the gene ends were 3 bases for V and 6 bases for J; bases not matched to a gene: 3. CDR3: CASSSGLAGFNEQFF. In DNA form, the CDR3 reads TGTGCCAGCAGCTCGGGACTAGCGGGGTTCAATGAGCAGTTCTTC.

This clone was observed a few times. This chain joins TRBV19 and TRBJ1-3, with D possibly TRBD1 on 5 matching bases. CDR3 length equals 17 residues. In germline, CDR1 is LNHDA, CDR2 SQIVND (reference sequence). V was shortened by 3 bases and J by 6 bases, with 21 bases between the two germline ends. The CDR3 sequence is CASSIGGWEPSLNTIYF. The CDR3 DNA follows: TGTGCCAGTAGTATCGGGGGATGGGAGCCCTCCTTAAACACCATATATTTT.